Listed below are T cell receptor beta chains from one sample, sequenced in a study of identical twins. Using its own MiXCR run on the 5' RACE reads, TCRdb lists one record per CDR3 protein. Among hundreds of thousands of distinct CDR3 sequences listed, approximately 24% were seen once. The same data also contributed to another study, on T cells expressing NK-cell markers.

Sequencing used CD4+ T cells sorted from blood. The receptors shown here come from a young woman in good health. CDR3s leave out the opening cysteine and the closing phenylalanine or tryptophan.

TRBJ2-1 | TRBV18 | ASSLARHNEQF
TRBJ1-6 | TRBV12-3/TRBV12-4 | ASSGISPLH
TRBJ1-5 | TRBV12-3/TRBV12-4 | ASSPPGQRNQPQH
TRBJ1-2 | TRBV12-3/TRBV12-4 | ASSFRANYGYT
TRBJ2-2 | TRBV20-1 | SARDRVPGELF
TRBJ2-5 | TRBV29-1 | SHAEAETQY
TRBJ2-3 | TRBV7-7 | ASSPRGRDTQY
TRBJ2-7 | TRBV6-5 | ASSYHRTFTSEQY
TRBJ1-6 | TRBV6-2/TRBV6-3 | ASTGGSTALIH
TRBJ2-5 | TRBV11-2 | ASSERLAGFQETQY